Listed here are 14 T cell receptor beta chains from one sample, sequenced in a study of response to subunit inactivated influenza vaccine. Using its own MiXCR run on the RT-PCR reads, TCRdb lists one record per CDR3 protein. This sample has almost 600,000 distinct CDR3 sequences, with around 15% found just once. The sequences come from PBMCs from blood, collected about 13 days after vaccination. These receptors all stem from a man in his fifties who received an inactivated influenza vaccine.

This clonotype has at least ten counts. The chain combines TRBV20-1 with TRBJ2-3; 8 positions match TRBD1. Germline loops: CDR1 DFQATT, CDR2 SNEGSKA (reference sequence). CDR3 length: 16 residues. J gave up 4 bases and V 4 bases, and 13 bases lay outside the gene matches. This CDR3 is CSATIGDRGPPDTQYF. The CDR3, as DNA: TGCAGTGCTACCATTGGCGACAGGGGACCCCCAGATACGCAGTATTTT.

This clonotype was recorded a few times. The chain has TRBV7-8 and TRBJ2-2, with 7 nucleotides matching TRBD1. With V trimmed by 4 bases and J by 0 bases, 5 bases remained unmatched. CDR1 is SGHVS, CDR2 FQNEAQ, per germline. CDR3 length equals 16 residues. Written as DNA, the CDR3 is TGTGCCAGCAGCTCGACAACAGGGGCGAACACCGGGGAGCTGTTTTTT. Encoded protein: CASSSTTGANTGELFF.

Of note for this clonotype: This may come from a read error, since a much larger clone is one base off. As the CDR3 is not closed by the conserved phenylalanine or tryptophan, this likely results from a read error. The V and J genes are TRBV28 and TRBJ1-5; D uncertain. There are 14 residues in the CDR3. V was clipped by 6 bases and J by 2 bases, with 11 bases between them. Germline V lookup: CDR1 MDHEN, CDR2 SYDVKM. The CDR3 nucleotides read TGTGCCAGCAGGACCCCCGGTGGCAATCAGCCCCAGCATCTT. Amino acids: CASRTPGGNQPQHL.

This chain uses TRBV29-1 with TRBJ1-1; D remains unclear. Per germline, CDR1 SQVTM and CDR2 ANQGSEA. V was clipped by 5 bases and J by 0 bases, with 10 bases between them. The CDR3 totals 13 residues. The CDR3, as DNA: TGCAGCGTTAGAGGGATTATGAACACTGAAGCTTTCTTT. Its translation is CSVRGIMNTEAFF.

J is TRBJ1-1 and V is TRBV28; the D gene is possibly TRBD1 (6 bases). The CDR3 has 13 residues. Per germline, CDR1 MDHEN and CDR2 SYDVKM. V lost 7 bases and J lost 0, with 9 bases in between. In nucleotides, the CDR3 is TGTGCCAGCACCCAGGGGATGAACACTGAAGCTTTCTTT. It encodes CASTQGMNTEAFF. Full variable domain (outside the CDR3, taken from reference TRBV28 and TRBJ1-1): DVKVTQSSRYLVKRTGEKVFLECVQDMDHENMFWYRQDPGLGLRLIYFSYDVKMKEKGDIPEGYSVSREKKERFSLILESASTNQTSMYLCASTQGMNTEAFFGQGTRLTVV.

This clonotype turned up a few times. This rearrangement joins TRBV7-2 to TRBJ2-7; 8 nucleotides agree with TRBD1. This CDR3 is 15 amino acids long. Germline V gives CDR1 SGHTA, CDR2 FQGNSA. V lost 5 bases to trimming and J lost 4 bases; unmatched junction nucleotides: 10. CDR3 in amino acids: CASSPQGATGYEQYF. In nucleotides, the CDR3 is TGTGCCAGCAGCCCCCAGGGGGCTACGGGTTACGAGCAGTACTTC.

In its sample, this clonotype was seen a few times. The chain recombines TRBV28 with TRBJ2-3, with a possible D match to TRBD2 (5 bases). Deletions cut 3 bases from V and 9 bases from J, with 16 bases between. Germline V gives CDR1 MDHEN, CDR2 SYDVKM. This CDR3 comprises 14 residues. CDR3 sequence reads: CASSFPTTSFTQYF. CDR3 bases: TGTGCCAGCAGTTTCCCAACAACTAGTTTCACGCAGTATTTT.

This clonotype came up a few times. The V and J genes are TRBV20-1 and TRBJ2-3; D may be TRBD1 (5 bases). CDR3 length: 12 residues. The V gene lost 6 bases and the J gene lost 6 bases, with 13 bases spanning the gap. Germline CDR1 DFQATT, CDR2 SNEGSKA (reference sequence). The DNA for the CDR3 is TGCAGTGCATACCAGGGTTTTGATACGCAGTATTTT. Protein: CSAYQGFDTQYF.

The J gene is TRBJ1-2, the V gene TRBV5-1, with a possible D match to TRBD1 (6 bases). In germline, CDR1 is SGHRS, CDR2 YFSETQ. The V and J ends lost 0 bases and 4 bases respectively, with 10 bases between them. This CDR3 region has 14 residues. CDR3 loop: CASSLAGQLYGYTF. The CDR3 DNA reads TGCGCCAGCAGCTTGGCCGGACAGCTCTATGGCTACACCTTC.

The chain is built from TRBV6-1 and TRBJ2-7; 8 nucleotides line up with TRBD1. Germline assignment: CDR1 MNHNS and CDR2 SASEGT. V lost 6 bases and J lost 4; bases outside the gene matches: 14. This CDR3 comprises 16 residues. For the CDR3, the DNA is TGTGCCAGCAGGCCATCGCACGGACAGGGAGCATACGAGCAGTACTTC. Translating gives CASRPSHGQGAYEQYF.

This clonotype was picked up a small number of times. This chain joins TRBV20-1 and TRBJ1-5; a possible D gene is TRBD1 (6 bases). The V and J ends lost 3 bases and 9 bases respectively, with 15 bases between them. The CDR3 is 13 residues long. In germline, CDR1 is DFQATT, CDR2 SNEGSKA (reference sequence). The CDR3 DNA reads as TGCAGTGCTAGGGGGGCAGGACCAGCGCCCCAGCATTTT. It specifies CSARGAGPAPQHF.

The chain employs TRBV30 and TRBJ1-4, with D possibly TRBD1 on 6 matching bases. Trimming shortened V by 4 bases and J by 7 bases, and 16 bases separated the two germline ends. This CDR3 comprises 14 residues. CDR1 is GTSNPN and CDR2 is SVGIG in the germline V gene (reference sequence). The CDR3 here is CAWMIRGRREKLFF. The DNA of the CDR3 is TGTGCCTGGATGATCAGGGGACGGCGTGAAAAACTGTTTTTT.

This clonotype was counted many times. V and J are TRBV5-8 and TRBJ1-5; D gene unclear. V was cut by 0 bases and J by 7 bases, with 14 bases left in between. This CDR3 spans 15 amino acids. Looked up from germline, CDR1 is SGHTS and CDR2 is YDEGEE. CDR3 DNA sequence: TGTGCCAGCAGCTTGGCGAATCACCCAAGGCAGCCCCAGCATTTT. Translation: CASSLANHPRQPQHF. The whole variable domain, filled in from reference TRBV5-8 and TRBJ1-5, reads EAGVTQSPTHLIKTRGQQATLRCSPISGHTSVYWYQQALGLGLQFLLWYDEGEERNRGNFPPRFSGRQFPNYSSELNVNALELEDSALYLCASSLANHPRQPQHFGDGTRLSIL.

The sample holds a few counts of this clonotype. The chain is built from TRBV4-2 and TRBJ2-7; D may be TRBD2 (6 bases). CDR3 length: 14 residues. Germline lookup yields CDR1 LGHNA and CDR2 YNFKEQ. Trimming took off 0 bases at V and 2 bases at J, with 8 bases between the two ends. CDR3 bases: TGTGCCAGCAGCCAAGAGGAGGGTACCTACGAGCAGTACTTC. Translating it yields CASSQEEGTYEQYF.